This is a list of T cell receptor beta chains from one sample in a study of T-cell reconstitution after alpha-beta-depleted transplantation in children. TCRdb re-derived calls from the PCR reads in MiXCR, one entry per CDR3 protein. The data contain fewer than 550,000 distinct CDR3 sequences, about 10% of them singletons. The sequencing here drew on PBMCs, taken before TCRalphabeta/CD19-depleted stem cell transplant. The receptors derive from a child aged 2-9 years with inherited bone marrow failure, due to receive a stem cell transplant. Each CDR3 is given with its conserved first and last residue. A D gene is named only where the DNA matches it firmly. Not all rows give a size; the values are once, few, many and, for expanded clones, a class.

clone_size: many; d_call: TRBD1; j_call: TRBJ2-3; v_call: TRBV29-1; cdr3_aa: CSVEGARADTQYF; cdr3_nt: TGCAGCGTCGAGGGGGCGCGCGCAGATACGCAGTATTTT
clone_size: many; d_call: NA; j_call: TRBJ2-7; v_call: TRBV12-3/TRBV12-4; cdr3_aa: CASSLERGDEQYF; cdr3_nt: TGTGCCAGCAGTTTAGAAAGAGGGGACGAGCAGTACTTC
clone_size: many; d_call: NA; j_call: TRBJ2-2; v_call: TRBV20-1; cdr3_aa: CRGGTPQNTGELFF; cdr3_nt: TGCAGAGGTGGGACACCTCAGAACACCGGGGAGCTGTTTTTT
clone_size: many; d_call: TRBD2; j_call: TRBJ2-1; v_call: TRBV25-1; cdr3_aa: CASRGTSGPSYNEQFF; cdr3_nt: TGTGCCAGCAGGGGGACTAGCGGGCCCTCCTACAATGAGCAGTTCTTC
clone_size: many; d_call: NA; j_call: TRBJ1-1; v_call: TRBV4-2; cdr3_aa: CASSLPTGGTEAFF; cdr3_nt: TGTGCCAGCAGCCTCCCGACGGGGGGGACTGAAGCTTTCTTT
clone_size: many; d_call: NA; j_call: TRBJ1-1; v_call: TRBV7-9; cdr3_aa: CASIGGWGEDTEAFF; cdr3_nt: TGTGCCAGCATCGGCGGTTGGGGGGAGGACACTGAAGCTTTCTTT
clone_size: many; d_call: TRBD1; j_call: TRBJ1-3; v_call: TRBV7-7; cdr3_aa: CASSLLESRDRSSGNTIYF; cdr3_nt: TGTGCTAGCAGCTTACTAGAGTCCCGGGACAGGTCCTCTGGAAACACCATATATTTT
clone_size: many; d_call: TRBD1; j_call: TRBJ2-1; v_call: TRBV27; cdr3_aa: CASSDRAAYNEQFF; cdr3_nt: TGTGCCAGCAGTGACAGGGCCGCCTACAATGAGCAGTTCTTC
clone_size: NA; d_call: TRBD2; j_call: TRBJ2-3; v_call: TRBV6-1; cdr3_aa: CASRRTSGFSLPDTQYF; cdr3_nt: TGTGCCAGCAGAAGGACTAGCGGGTTCTCTCTTCCAGATACGCAGTATTTT
clone_size: many; d_call: NA; j_call: TRBJ2-1; v_call: TRBV4-3; cdr3_aa: CASSQDRAGGFNEQFF; cdr3_nt: TGCGCCAGCAGCCAAGATAGGGCAGGGGGGTTCAATGAGCAGTTCTTC
clone_size: many; d_call: TRBD1; j_call: TRBJ1-2; v_call: TRBV5-1; cdr3_aa: CASSLVDRSYGYTF; cdr3_nt: TGCGCCAGCAGCTTGGTGGACAGGAGCTATGGCTACACCTTC
clone_size: many; d_call: TRBD1; j_call: TRBJ2-7; v_call: TRBV6-2/TRBV6-3; cdr3_aa: CASSYLRDRNVYEQYF; cdr3_nt: TGTGCCAGCAGTTATCTCCGGGACAGGAACGTCTACGAGCAGTACTTC
clone_size: NA; d_call: NA; j_call: TRBJ1-1; v_call: TRBV4-3; cdr3_aa: CASSQDREGDTEAFF; cdr3_nt: TGCGCCAGCAGCCAAGATAGGGAGGGCGACACTGAAGCTTTCTTT
clone_size: many; d_call: NA; j_call: TRBJ1-4; v_call: TRBV18; cdr3_aa: CASSPPGGAGEKLFF; cdr3_nt: TGTGCCAGCTCACCACCGGGGGGGGCCGGTGAAAAACTGTTTTTT
clone_size: many; d_call: TRBD1; j_call: TRBJ2-5; v_call: TRBV12-3/TRBV12-4; cdr3_aa: CASSPGQGFETQYF; cdr3_nt: TGTGCCAGCAGTCCGGGACAGGGGTTCGAGACCCAGTACTTC
clone_size: few; d_call: NA; j_call: TRBJ2-3; v_call: TRBV28; cdr3_aa: CASSRQEAGADTQYF; cdr3_nt: TGTGCCAGCAGTAGACAGGAGGCGGGCGCAGATACGCAGTATTTT
clone_size: many; d_call: TRBD2; j_call: TRBJ2-1; v_call: TRBV10-2; cdr3_aa: CASIGLAGYYNEQFF; cdr3_nt: TGCGCCAGCATAGGACTAGCGGGCTACTACAATGAGCAGTTCTTC
clone_size: few; d_call: NA; j_call: TRBJ2-7; v_call: TRBV5-1; cdr3_aa: CASSLGYVSQRRLYEQYF; cdr3_nt: TGCGCCAGCAGCTTGGGGTACGTGTCCCAGAGGCGTCTCTACGAGCAGTACTTC